The 4 T cell receptor beta chains presented below share a single source sample, sequenced in a study of T cells in Graves' hyperthyroidism and ophthalmopathy. Researchers amplified the TCR beta CDR3 regions from RNA transcripts. Primed by the HTBI set, a first-round RT-PCR was run on the TCR CDR3. Using its own MiXCR run on the multiplex PCR reads, TCRdb lists one record per CDR3 protein. The sample has about 720,000 distinct CDR3 sequences; about 16% are singletons. The sample was blood. The receptors stem from a young man with Graves' hyperthyroidism.

This clonotype appeared a few times. The rearrangement uses TRBV3-1 and TRBJ2-2; D is perhaps TRBD1 or TRBD2 (5 bases each). Between the trimmed V and J ends, which lost 0 bases and 6 bases, there was a span of 8 bases. Per germline, CDR1 LGHDT and CDR2 YNNKEL (reference sequence). The CDR3 has 14 residues. This CDR3 is CASSQDWDPGELFF. The CDR3 DNA sequence: TGTGCCAGCAGCCAAGATTGGGACCCCGGGGAGCTGTTTTTT.

Points on this clonotype: A much bigger clone sits one base away, suggesting this may be a read error. The rearrangement joins TRBV7-2 to TRBJ2-1; maybe TRBD2 (5 bases). TRBJ2-7 matches the DNA end more closely, so the J call is doubtful. CDR1 is SGHTA and CDR2 is FQGNSA in the germline V gene. The CDR3 is 14 amino acids. The CDR3 DNA reads as TGTGCCAGCAGCTTAGAAAATGGGAGCAATGAGCAGTACTTC. It translates to CASSLENGSNEQYF.

This clonotype has at least ten counts. The chain is built from TRBV3-1 and TRBJ1-1; 8 bases match TRBD1. Germline V gives CDR1 LGHDT, CDR2 YNNKEL (reference sequence). This CDR3 spans 14 amino acids. V trimming: 2 bases; J trimming: 4 bases; junction bases outside the gene matches: 3. CDR3 loop: CASSQTGGATEAFF. The CDR3 DNA sequence: TGTGCCAGCAGCCAAACAGGGGGAGCCACTGAAGCTTTCTTT.

The rearrangement uses TRBV14 and TRBJ1-1; TRBD1 might be the D (5 bases). Trimming pared 6 bases from V and 3 bases from J, leaving 11 bases between. The germline gives CDR1 SGHDN, CDR2 FVKESK. This CDR3 spans 13 amino acids. This CDR3 is CASSKGVYTEAFF. CDR3 sequence (DNA): TGTGCCAGCAGTAAAGGGGTGTACACTGAAGCTTTCTTT.